A single sample is the source of the 5 T cell receptor beta chains below, sequenced in a study of spatial heterogeneity in lung cancer. These TCRs are of unknown antigen specificity. TCRdb re-analysed the 5' RACE reads in MiXCR, keeping a single row per CDR3 protein. The profile shows about 27,000 distinct CDR3 sequences, less than 9% of them singletons. Stated time point: sample taken at primary tumor resection. The study, taken as a whole, reports: Tracking of tumor mutation counts was seen in expanded intratumoral alpha and beta TCR counts.

The sample in question was lung tumor tissue, obtained at surgery. The receptors were gathered from a male donor with early-stage non-small cell lung cancer.

This clonotype was observed at least ten times. One junction end disagrees with the germline gene, perhaps due to a read error. The rearrangement uses TRBV12-3 or TRBV12-4 and TRBJ1-5; 7 bases fit TRBD1. This CDR3 region has 14 residues. The CDR3 coding sequence is TGTGCCAGCAGCTTAGACAGGGACAATCAGCCCCAGCATTTT. This sequence encodes CASSLDRDNQPQHF.

This clonotype has a handful of counts. The chain links TRBV4-3 to TRBJ2-5, with TRBD1 matching over 9 bases. Germline-derived CDR1 and CDR2 are LGHNA and YSLEER. The length of the CDR3 is 14 residues. Germline trimming cut 0 bases from V and 7 bases from J; bases unmatched to any gene: 3. The CDR3: CASSQDGQGRTQYF. DNA of the CDR3: TGCGCCAGCAGCCAAGACGGACAGGGGAGGACCCAGTACTTC.

By frequency in the sample, this clonotype is medium-sized. Here the CDR3 reads CSVDAGGTEAFF. The CDR3 DNA reads TGCAGCGTTGATGCGGGGGGCACTGAAGCTTTCTTT. The chain uses TRBV29-1 and TRBJ1-1, with D maybe TRBD1 (5 bases). Trimming left V 3 bases short and J 4 bases short, with 9 bases between. Germline V gene data show CDR1 as SQVTM and CDR2 as ANQGSEA. The CDR3 totals 12 residues.

The chain carries TRBV4-3 and TRBJ1-6; 7 positions match TRBD1. The junction had 6 bases not matched to a gene; V was cut back by 0 bases and J by 4 bases. Germline values: CDR1 LGHNA, CDR2 YSLEER. This CDR3 is built from 17 residues. The CDR3 DNA reads as TGCGCCAGCAGCCAAGAGACAGGGATTTATTATAATTCACCCCTCCACTTT. It codes for CASSQETGIYYNSPLHF.

This clonotype was observed many times. The V call is TRBV12-3 or TRBV12-4, the J call TRBJ1-6; D is possibly TRBD1 (5 bases). Trimming cost V 10 bases and J 9 bases, with 19 bases left between them. This CDR3 is built from 14 residues. Here the CDR3 DNA reads TGTGCCATCAGATTGGGGGGGTCCCGTTCACCCCTCCACTTT. Translated, it gives CAIRLGGSRSPLHF.